This T cell receptor beta chain was retrieved from a study of cytomegalovirus exposure and HLA in healthy donors. The study's findings and limits: Looking again later, the authors saw that most CMV-associated TCR beta chains seemed HLA-restricted.

A multiplex PCR was run with 60 Vbeta primers and 13 Jbeta primers. Libraries were prepared by immunoSEQ multiplex PCR; TCRdb keeps only in-frame clonotypes and omits some of them. The top ten hold approximately 1.3% of the sample, which has some 180,000 clones, roughly a tenth seen once. The CDR3 totals 16 residues. Germline-derived CDR1 and CDR2 are KGHSH and LQKENI. Trimming took 4 bases from V and 1 from J; bases not matched to a gene: 8. This clone has just a few counts. Its antigen is as yet unknown. V is TRBV18 and J is TRBJ1-1; 8 nucleotides match TRBD1. This TCR derives from a woman in her thirties in good health and CMV-seropositive. Input material: PBMCs. CDR3: CASSQAGGRGNTEAFF. The CDR3 DNA reads as TGTGCCAGCTCACAAGCAGGGGGCAGGGGGAACACTGAAGCTTTCTTT.